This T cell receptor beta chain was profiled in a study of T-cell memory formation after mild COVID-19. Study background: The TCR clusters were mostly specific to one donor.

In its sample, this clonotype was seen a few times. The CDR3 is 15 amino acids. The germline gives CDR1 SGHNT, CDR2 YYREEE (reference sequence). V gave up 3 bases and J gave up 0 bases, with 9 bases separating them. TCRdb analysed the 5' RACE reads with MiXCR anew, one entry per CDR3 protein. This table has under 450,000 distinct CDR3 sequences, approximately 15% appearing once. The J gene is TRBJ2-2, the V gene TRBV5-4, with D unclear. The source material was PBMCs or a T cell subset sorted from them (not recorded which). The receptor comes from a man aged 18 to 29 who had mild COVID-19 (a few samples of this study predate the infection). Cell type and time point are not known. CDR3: CASSSEVANTGELFF. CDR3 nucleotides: TGTGCCAGCAGCTCCGAGGTCGCGAACACCGGGGAGCTGTTTTTT.